The 8 T cell receptor beta chains given below trace back to one sample, sequenced in a study of T cell responses to AZD1222 COVID-19 vaccine. Assay: immunoSEQ multiplex PCR; the TCRdb copy retains only in-frame clones and omits some. Among over 150,000 clones, roughly nine tenths were seen once, and the ten largest hold approximately 19%. Sequenced material: peripheral blood, taken on day 0 of AZD1222 vaccination. These receptors were obtained from an adult in good health.

The chain links TRBV27 to TRBJ1-5; the D gene is possibly TRBD1 (5 bases). Trimming shortened V by 5 bases and J by 0 bases, and 11 bases separated the two germline ends. Germline V gene lookup returns CDR1 MNHEY and CDR2 SMNVEV (reference sequence). The CDR3 length is 15 residues. CDR3 sequence: CASSGAPISNQPQHF. As DNA, the CDR3 is TGTGCCAGCAGTGGGGCCCCCATTAGCAATCAGCCCCAGCATTTT.

The V gene is TRBV27, the J gene TRBJ1-6; D is unresolved. This CDR3 comprises 15 residues. The germline gives CDR1 MNHEY, CDR2 SMNVEV (reference sequence). V shed 7 bases and J shed 10 bases, with 20 bases lying between them. The CDR3 bases are TGTGCCAGCACCCAAAAGGCGCGGCAAAGGTCACCCCTCCACTTT. The encoded protein is CASTQKARQRSPLHF.

CDR3 nucleotides: TGTGCCAGCACTATACAGGGAAGAGGGGGCTACACCTTC. This codes for CASTIQGRGGYTF. V is TRBV2 and J is TRBJ1-2; D may be TRBD1 (6 bases). The germline CDR1 and CDR2 sequences are SNHLY and FYNNEI. The CDR3 totals 13 residues. Trimming left V 7 bases short and J 8 bases short, with 17 bases between.

This chain connects TRBV5-1 to TRBJ1-2; 8 bases are a match to TRBD1. Germline V lookup: CDR1 SGHRS, CDR2 YFSETQ. The CDR3 sequence is 13 residues long. V lost 6 bases, J lost 4 bases, and 5 bases stayed unmatched. The CDR3 nucleotides read TGCGCCAGCACGGACAGGGCGAGCTATGGCTACACCTTC. Protein: CASTDRASYGYTF.

This chain connects TRBV10-2 to TRBJ2-2; TRBD2 agrees at 13 bases. The CDR3 consists of 15 residues. Germline CDR1 WSHSY, CDR2 SAAADI. The trim removed 7 bases at V and 4 bases at J, leaving 3 bases unmatched. DNA of the CDR3: TGCGCCAGCACAGGACTAGCGGGGGTCACCGGGGAGCTGTTTTTT. It translates to CASTGLAGVTGELFF.

The chain uses TRBV9 and TRBJ1-2; 10 nucleotides agree with TRBD1. V gave up 0 bases and J gave up 7 bases; unmatched junction bases: 6. Germline assignment: CDR1 SGDLS and CDR2 YYNGEE. The CDR3 runs 15 residues. For the CDR3, the DNA is TGTGCCAGCAGCGTAGTGGGACAGGGGTTCGGTGGCTACACCTTC. It codes for CASSVVGQGFGGYTF. Full variable domain (outside the CDR3, taken from reference TRBV9 and TRBJ1-2): DSGVTQTPKHLITATGQRVTLRCSPRSGDLSVYWYQQSLDQGLQFLIQYYNGEERAKGNILERFSAQQFPDLHSELNLSSLELGDSALYFCASSVVGQGFGGYTFGSGTRLTVV.

This chain links TRBV19 with TRBJ2-7; D is perhaps TRBD1 (7 bases). Trimming removed 3 bases at V and 2 bases at J, with 11 bases between. There are 14 residues in the CDR3. Germline CDR1 is LNHDA and CDR2 is SQIVND (reference sequence). The CDR3 DNA sequence: TGTGCCAGTAGTATGACAGGGACTCCCTACGAGCAGTACTTC. Its translation is CASSMTGTPYEQYF. Drawing the rest from reference TRBV19 and TRBJ2-7, the complete variable domain is DGGITQSPKYLFRKEGQNVTLSCEQNLNHDAMYWYRQDPGQGLRLIYYSQIVNDFQKGDIAEGYSVSREKKESFPLTVTSAQKNPTAFYLCASSMTGTPYEQYFGPGTRLTVT.

Ten or more counts support this clone. The J gene is TRBJ1-1, the V gene TRBV3-1 (or the pseudogene TRBV3-2), with TRBD1 as a possible D gene (6 bases). Germline CDR1 and CDR2: LGHDT and YNNKEL (reference sequence). V lost 4 bases to trimming and J lost 9 bases, with 18 bases between them. The CDR3 consists of 14 residues. The CDR3 DNA follows: TGTGCCAGCAGCCCTGAGGTCAGGGGAGGACAAGCTTTCTTT. It is translated as CASSPEVRGGQAFF.